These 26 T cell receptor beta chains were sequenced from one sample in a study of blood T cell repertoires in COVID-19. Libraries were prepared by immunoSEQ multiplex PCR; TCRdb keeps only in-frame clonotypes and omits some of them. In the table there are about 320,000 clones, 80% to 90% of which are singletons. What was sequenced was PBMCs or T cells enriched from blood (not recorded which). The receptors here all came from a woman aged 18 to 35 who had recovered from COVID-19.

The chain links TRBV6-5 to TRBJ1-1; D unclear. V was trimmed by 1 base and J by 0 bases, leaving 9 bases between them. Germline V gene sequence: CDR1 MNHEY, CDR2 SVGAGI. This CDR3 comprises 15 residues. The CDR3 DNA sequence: TGTGCCAGCAGTTACTTCGAGGGAATGAACACTGAAGCTTTCTTT. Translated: CASSYFEGMNTEAFF.

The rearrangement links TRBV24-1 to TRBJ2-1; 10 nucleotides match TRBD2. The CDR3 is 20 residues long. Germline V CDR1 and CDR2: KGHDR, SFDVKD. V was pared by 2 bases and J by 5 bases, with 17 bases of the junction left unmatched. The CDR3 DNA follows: TGTGCCACCAGTGATTCACTAGGCCCCGGGGCTAGCGGGAGACACAATGAGCAGTTCTTC. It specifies CATSDSLGPGASGRHNEQFF.

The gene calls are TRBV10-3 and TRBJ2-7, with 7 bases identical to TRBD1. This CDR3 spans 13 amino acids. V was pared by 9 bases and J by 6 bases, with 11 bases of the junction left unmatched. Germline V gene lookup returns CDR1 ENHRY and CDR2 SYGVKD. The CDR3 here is CAITGHNRGEQYF. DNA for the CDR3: TGTGCCATAACCGGACATAACAGGGGCGAGCAGTACTTC.

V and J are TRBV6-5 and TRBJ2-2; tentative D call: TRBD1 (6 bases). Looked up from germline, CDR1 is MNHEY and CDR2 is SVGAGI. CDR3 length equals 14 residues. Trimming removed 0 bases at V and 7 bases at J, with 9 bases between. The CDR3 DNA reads TGTGCCAGCAGTTACTCGAGAGGGGGCGGGGAGCTGTTTTTT. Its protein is CASSYSRGGGELFF.

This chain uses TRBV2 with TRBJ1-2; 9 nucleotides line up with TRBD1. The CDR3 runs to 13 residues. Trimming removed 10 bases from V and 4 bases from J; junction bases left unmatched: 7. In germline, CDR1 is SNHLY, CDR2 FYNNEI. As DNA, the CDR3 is TGTGCCAATTCGACAGGGGGACCCTATGGCTACACCTTC. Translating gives CANSTGGPYGYTF.

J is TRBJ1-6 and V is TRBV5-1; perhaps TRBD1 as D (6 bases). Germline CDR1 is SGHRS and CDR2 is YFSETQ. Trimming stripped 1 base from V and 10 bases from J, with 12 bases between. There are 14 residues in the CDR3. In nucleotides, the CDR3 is TGCGCCAGCAGCTTGAGGGAGGGGGAATCACCCCTCCACTTT. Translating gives CASSLREGESPLHF.

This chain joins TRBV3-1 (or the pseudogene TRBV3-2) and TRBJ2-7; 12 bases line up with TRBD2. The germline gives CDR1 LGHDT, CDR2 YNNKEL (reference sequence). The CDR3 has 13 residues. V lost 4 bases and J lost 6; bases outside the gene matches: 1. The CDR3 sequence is CASSLLAGGEQYF. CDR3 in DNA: TGTGCCAGCAGCCTACTAGCGGGAGGCGAGCAGTACTTC.

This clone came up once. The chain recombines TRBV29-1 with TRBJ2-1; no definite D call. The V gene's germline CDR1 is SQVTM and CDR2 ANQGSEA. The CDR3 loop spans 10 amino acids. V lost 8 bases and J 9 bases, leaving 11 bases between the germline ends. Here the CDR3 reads CSFGSAEQFF. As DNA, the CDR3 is TGCAGCTTCGGGTCGGCTGAGCAGTTCTTC.

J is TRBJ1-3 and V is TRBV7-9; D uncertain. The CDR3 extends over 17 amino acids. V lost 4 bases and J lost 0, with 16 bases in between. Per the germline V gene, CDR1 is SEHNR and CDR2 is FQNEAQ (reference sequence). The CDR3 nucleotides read TGTGCCAGCAGCTCAGACCCGAGGATGGGCTCTGGAAACACCATATATTTT. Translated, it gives CASSSDPRMGSGNTIYF.

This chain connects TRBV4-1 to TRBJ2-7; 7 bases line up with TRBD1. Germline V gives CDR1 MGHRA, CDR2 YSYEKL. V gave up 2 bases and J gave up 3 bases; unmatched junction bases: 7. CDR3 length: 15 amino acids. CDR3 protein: CASSQNRDRNYEQYF. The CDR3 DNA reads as TGCGCCAGCAGCCAAAACCGGGACAGAAACTACGAGCAGTACTTC.

CDR3 protein: CASSISINQPQHF. The CDR3 coding sequence is TGTGCCAGTAGTATTAGCATCAATCAGCCCCAGCATTTT. The chain carries TRBV19 and TRBJ1-5; unclear D gene. Germline V lookup: CDR1 LNHDA, CDR2 SQIVND (reference sequence). The CDR3 has 13 residues. Trimming stripped 3 bases from V and 3 bases from J, with 6 bases between.

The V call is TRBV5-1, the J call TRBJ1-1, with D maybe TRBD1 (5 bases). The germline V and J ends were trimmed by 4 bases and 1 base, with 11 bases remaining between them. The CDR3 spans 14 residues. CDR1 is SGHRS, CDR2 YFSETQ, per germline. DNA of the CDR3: TGCGCCAGCAGCCCGGGACTGTCGAACACTGAAGCTTTCTTT. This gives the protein CASSPGLSNTEAFF. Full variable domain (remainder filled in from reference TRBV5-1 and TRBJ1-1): KAGVTQTPRYLIKTRGQQVTLSCSPISGHRSVSWYQQTPGQGLQFLFEYFSETQRNKGNFPGRFSGRQFSNSRSEMNVSTLELGDSALYLCASSPGLSNTEAFFGQGTRLTVV.

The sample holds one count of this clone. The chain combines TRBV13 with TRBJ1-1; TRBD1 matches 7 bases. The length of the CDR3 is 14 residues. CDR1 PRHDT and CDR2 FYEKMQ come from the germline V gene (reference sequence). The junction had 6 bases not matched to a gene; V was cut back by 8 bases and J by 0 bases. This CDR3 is CASGETGLNTEAFF. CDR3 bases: TGTGCCAGCGGGGAGACAGGGTTGAACACTGAAGCTTTCTTT.

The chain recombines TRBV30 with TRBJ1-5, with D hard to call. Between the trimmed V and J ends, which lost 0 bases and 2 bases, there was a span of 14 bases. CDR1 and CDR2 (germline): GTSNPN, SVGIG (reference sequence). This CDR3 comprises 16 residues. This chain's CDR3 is CAWSVALGHGNQPQHF. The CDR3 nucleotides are TGTGCCTGGAGTGTTGCCCTGGGCCATGGCAATCAGCCCCAGCATTTT. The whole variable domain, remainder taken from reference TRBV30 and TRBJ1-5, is SQTIHQWPATLVQPVGSPLSLECTVEGTSNPNLYWYRQAAGRGLQLLFYSVGIGQISSEVPQNLSASRPQDRQFILSSKKLLLSDSGFYLCAWSVALGHGNQPQHFGDGTRLSIL.

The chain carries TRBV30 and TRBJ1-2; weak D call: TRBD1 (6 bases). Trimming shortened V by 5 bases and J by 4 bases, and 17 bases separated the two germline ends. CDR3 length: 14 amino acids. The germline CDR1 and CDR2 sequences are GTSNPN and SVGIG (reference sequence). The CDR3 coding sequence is TGTGCCTGGTACGGTGCAGGGGTAAGCTATGGCTACACCTTC. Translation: CAWYGAGVSYGYTF. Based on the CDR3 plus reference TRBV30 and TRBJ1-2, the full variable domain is SQTIHQWPATLVQPVGSPLSLECTVEGTSNPNLYWYRQAAGRGLQLLFYSVGIGQISSEVPQNLSASRPQDRQFILSSKKLLLSDSGFYLCAWYGAGVSYGYTFGSGTRLTVV.

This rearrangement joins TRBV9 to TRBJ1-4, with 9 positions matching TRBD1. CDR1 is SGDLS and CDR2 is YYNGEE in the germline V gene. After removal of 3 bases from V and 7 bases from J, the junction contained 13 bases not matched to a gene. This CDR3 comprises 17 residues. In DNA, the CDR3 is TGTGCCAGCAGCGCCGAGCCCGGGACAGGGAGTGGTGAAAAACTGTTTTTT. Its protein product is CASSAEPGTGSGEKLFF. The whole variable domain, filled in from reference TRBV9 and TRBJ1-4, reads DSGVTQTPKHLITATGQRVTLRCSPRSGDLSVYWYQQSLDQGLQFLIQYYNGEERAKGNILERFSAQQFPDLHSELNLSSLELGDSALYFCASSAEPGTGSGEKLFFGSGTQLSVL.

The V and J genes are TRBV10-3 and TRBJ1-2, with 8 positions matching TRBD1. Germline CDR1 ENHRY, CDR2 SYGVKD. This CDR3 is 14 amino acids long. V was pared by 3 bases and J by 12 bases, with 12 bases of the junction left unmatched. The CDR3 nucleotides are TGTGCCATCAGTGACGGGGGCAGGGGGCGCGGTAACACCTTC. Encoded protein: CAISDGGRGRGNTF.

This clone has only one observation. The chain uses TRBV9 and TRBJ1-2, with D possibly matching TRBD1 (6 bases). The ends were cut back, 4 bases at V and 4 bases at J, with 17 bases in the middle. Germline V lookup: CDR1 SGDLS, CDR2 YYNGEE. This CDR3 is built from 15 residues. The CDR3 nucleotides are TGTGCCAGCAGCCCAACAGGGAGCTATTCCTATGGCTACACCTTC. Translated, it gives CASSPTGSYSYGYTF.

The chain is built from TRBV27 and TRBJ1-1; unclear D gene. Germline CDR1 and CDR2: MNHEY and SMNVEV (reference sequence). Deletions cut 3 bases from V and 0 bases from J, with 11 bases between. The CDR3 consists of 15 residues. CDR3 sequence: CASSLDGLVNTEAFF. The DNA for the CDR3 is TGTGCCAGCAGTTTGGATGGACTGGTGAACACTGAAGCTTTCTTT.

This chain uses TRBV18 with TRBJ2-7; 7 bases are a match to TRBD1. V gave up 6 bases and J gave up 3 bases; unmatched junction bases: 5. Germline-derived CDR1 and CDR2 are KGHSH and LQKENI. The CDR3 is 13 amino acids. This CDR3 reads CASSRQGGYEQYF. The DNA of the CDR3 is TGTGCCAGCTCCCGACAGGGTGGCTACGAGCAGTACTTC.

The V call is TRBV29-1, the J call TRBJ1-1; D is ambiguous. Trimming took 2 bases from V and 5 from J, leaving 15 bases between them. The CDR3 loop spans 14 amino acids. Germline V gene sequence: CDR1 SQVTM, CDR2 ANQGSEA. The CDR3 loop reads CSVERAGRGTEAFF. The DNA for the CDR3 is TGCAGCGTTGAAAGGGCAGGACGAGGGACTGAAGCTTTCTTT.

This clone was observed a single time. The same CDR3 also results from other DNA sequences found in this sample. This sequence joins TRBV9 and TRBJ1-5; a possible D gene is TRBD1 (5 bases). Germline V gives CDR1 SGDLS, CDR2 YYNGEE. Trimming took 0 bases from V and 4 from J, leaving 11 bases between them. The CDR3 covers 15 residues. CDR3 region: CASSVEGGGNQPQHF. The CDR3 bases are TGTGCCAGCAGCGTAGAAGGTGGGGGGAATCAGCCCCAGCATTTT.

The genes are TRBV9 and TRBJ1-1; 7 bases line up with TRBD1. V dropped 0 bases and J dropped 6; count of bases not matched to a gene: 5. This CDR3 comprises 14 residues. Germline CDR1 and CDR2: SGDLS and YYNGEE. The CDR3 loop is CASSVGTTGSEAFF. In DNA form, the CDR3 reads TGTGCCAGCAGCGTAGGCACGACAGGGTCTGAAGCTTTCTTT.

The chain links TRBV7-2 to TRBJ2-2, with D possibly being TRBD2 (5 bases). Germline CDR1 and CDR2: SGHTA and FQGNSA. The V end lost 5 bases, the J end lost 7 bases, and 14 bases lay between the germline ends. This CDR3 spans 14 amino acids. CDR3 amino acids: CASSRGRVSGELFF. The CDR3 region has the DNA TGTGCCAGCAGCCGGGGTAGGGTCAGCGGGGAGCTGTTTTTT.

The CDR3 DNA reads TGCGCCAGCAGCTTGGGACAGGGGGCGCCCGAGCAGTACTTC. Protein product: CASSLGQGAPEQYF. The chain combines TRBV5-1 with TRBJ2-7; 10 bases line up with TRBD1. This CDR3 has 14 amino acids. Germline lookup yields CDR1 SGHRS and CDR2 YFSETQ. V lost 0 bases, J lost 6 bases, and 3 bases stayed unmatched.

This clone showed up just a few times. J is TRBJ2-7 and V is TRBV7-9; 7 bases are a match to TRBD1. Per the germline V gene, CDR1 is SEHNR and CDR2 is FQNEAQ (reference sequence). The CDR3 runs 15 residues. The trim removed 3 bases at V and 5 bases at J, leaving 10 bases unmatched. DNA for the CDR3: TGTGCCAGCAGCTTGGCGACAGGGACGGGTAACGAGCAGTACTTC. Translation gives CASSLATGTGNEQYF.